Each of the 29 T cell receptor beta chains below was sequenced from the same sample in a study of blood T cells in healthy people across ages. A second PCR, run for about 7 to 11 cycles, used a sample-barcoded 5' primer plus a J-beta primer mix. TCRdb reprocessed the 5' RACE reads via MiXCR and lists one record per CDR3 protein. The sample lists about 1.6 million distinct CDR3 sequences, roughly 30% seen once, with 11% in the top ten. Sequences were obtained from blood. These receptors came from a woman in her 30s in good health.

V and J are TRBV18 and TRBJ2-5; D is unresolved. The assigned J gene may be wrong: the sequence end matches TRBJ2-7 better. The CDR3 sequence is 13 residues long. The V gene's germline CDR1 is KGHSH and CDR2 LQKENI. DNA for the CDR3: TGTGCCAGCTCACCACCGAGCTACTACGAGCAGTACTTC. This encodes CASSPPSYYEQYF.

This chain connects TRBV21-1 to TRBJ1-2; the table names TRBD1, a call not compared with the DNA. TRBV21-1 represents a pseudogene. The CDR3 loop spans 13 amino acids. The DNA for the CDR3 is TGTGCCAGCAGCCCCGGGGGCCGATATGGCTACACCTTC. Translated, it gives CASSPGGRYGYTF.

This clonotype has only a few counts. The chain employs TRBV27 and TRBJ1-2; 9 bases match TRBD1. V trimming: 8 bases; J trimming: 6 bases; junction bases outside the gene matches: 7. The germline gives CDR1 MNHEY, CDR2 SMNVEV (reference sequence). This CDR3 has 13 residues. The CDR3 reads CASGTGNFDGYTF. CDR3 sequence (DNA): TGTGCCAGCGGGACAGGGAATTTCGATGGCTACACCTTC.

The chain has TRBV10-3 and TRBJ2-1; 12 positions match TRBD2. The CDR3 is 13 amino acids. CDR1 and CDR2 from the germline V gene are ENHRY and SYGVKD. The V and J ends lost 6 bases and 8 bases, in that order; junction bases with no gene match: 2. For the CDR3, the DNA is TGTGCCATCAGGACTAGCGGGAGTGATGAGCAGTTCTTC. Translated, it gives CAIRTSGSDEQFF.

The table lists this clonotype with many counts. V and J are TRBV12-3 or TRBV12-4 and TRBJ2-7, with 10 positions matching TRBD1. Unmatched junction bases numbered 6, after V lost 2 bases and J lost 5 bases. The CDR3 sequence is 15 residues long. CDR3 nucleotides: TGTGCCAGCAGTTTAAGGACAGGGGGTCAAAACGAGCAGTACTTC. Amino acids: CASSLRTGGQNEQYF.

In the case of this clonotype: An end of the junction does not agree with germline; a read error may underlie this. The chain couples TRBV7-3 to TRBJ2-3; D gene uncertain. The CDR3 has 15 residues. The germline V gene has CDR1 SGHTA and CDR2 FQGTGA. The CDR3 nucleotides read TGTGCCGGCAGCTTAACCCCCATAGGTAGGGATACGCAGTATTTT. Translation: CAGSLTPIGRDTQYF.

This clonotype was detected many times. The V and J genes are TRBV9 and TRBJ2-5, with 11 bases fitting TRBD2. CDR1 and CDR2 from the germline V gene are SGDLS and YYNGEE. CDR3 length: 15 residues. The J segment lost 1 base and the V segment lost 4 bases, leaving 3 bases of the junction unmatched. CDR3 sequence: CASSTSGSPQETQYF. The CDR3 nucleotides are TGTGCCAGCAGCACTAGCGGGAGTCCCCAAGAGACCCAGTACTTC.

This clonotype was found a few times. This chain links TRBV20-1 with TRBJ2-5; D is possibly TRBD2 (6 bases). V was shortened by 8 bases and J by 4 bases, with 11 bases between the two germline ends. The CDR3 loop spans 11 amino acids. The germline CDR1 and CDR2 sequences are DFQATT and SNEGSKA (reference sequence). The CDR3 loop is CSTWRGETQYF. The CDR3 DNA reads TGCAGTACGTGGAGGGGAGAGACCCAGTACTTC.

This chain links TRBV5-1 with TRBJ2-7, with TRBD2 identical over 7 bases. After removal of 4 bases from V and 4 bases from J, the junction contained 11 bases not matched to a gene. CDR1 is SGHRS and CDR2 is YFSETQ in the germline V gene. The length of the CDR3 is 15 residues. The CDR3 coding sequence is TGCGCCAGCAGCCCGGCGAGGCGGGAGTCGTACGAGCAGTACTTC. It yields the protein CASSPARRESYEQYF.

In regard to this clonotype: A read error may produce the germline difference seen at one junction end. This chain uses TRBV28 with TRBJ2-1; 9 bases agree with TRBD2. The CDR3 is made up of 16 amino acids. The germline V gene encodes CDR1 MDHEN and CDR2 SYDVKM. CDR3 in amino acids: CVSSFASGKVYNEQFF. Written as DNA, the CDR3 is TGTGTCAGCAGTTTCGCTAGCGGGAAAGTATACAATGAGCAGTTCTTC.

This clonotype was recorded only once. V is TRBV20-1 and J is TRBJ1-2; D might be TRBD1 (6 bases). This CDR3 is built from 13 residues. The germline V gene encodes CDR1 DFQATT and CDR2 SNEGSKA (reference sequence). V lost 7 bases to trimming and J lost 4 bases, with 16 bases between them. The CDR3 loop reads CSVREGGCYGYTF. The CDR3 DNA reads TGCAGTGTCAGAGAGGGGGGATGCTATGGCTACACCTTC.

In the case of this clonotype: A read error may explain this, as a much larger clone is one base away. The V gene is TRBV20-1, the J gene TRBJ2-7, with 14 bases fitting TRBD2. The CDR3 spans 18 residues. The V gene's germline CDR1 is DFQATT and CDR2 SNEGSKA (reference sequence). The CDR3 sequence: CSARDRLAGGRSSYGQYF. DNA of the CDR3: TGCAGTGCTAGAGATCGACTAGCGGGAGGGAGGAGCTCCTACGGGCAGTACTTC.

The chain carries TRBV24-1 and TRBJ2-1, with 13 bases identical to TRBD2. CDR1 is KGHDR, CDR2 SFDVKD, per germline. The ends lost 4 bases at V and 5 bases at J; junction bases unmatched: 10. The CDR3 is made up of 18 amino acids. The CDR3 DNA follows: TGTGCCACCAGTGACCGGACTAGCGGGAGCCTCCGGCACAATGAGCAGTTCTTC. Its translation: CATSDRTSGSLRHNEQFF.

The chain joins TRBV7-6 to TRBJ2-3, with TRBD2 identical over 8 bases. Germline assignment: CDR1 SGHVS and CDR2 FNYEAQ. CDR3 length: 16 amino acids. With 0 bases clipped from V and 3 bases from J, the junction kept 5 bases outside the gene matches. This CDR3 reads CASSLANSGVTDTQYF. The DNA of the CDR3 is TGTGCCAGCAGCTTAGCGAATAGCGGGGTAACAGATACGCAGTATTTT.

The chain has TRBV9 and TRBJ2-1; D gene ambiguous. V shed 2 bases and J shed 5 bases, with 14 bases lying between them. The CDR3 is made up of 15 amino acids. Germline V lookup: CDR1 SGDLS, CDR2 YYNGEE. The CDR3 sequence: CASSVERMADNEQFF. The CDR3 DNA reads as TGTGCCAGCAGCGTGGAGAGGATGGCCGACAATGAGCAGTTCTTC.

This clonotype was seen many times. This chain joins TRBV10-3 and TRBJ2-5; a weak D match, TRBD1 (5 bases). The V gene lost 6 bases and the J gene lost 3 bases, with 11 bases spanning the gap. Germline assignment: CDR1 ENHRY and CDR2 SYGVKD. The CDR3 spans 13 residues. The CDR3 DNA sequence: TGTGCCATCAGCCCTGGACACAAAGAGACCCAGTACTTC. This gives the protein CAISPGHKETQYF.

This clonotype was counted between two and nine times. The J gene is TRBJ1-1, the V gene TRBV7-2; a weak D match, TRBD1 (5 bases). V lost 4 bases and J lost 1, with 22 bases in between. The CDR3 is 18 residues long. Germline CDR1 is SGHTA and CDR2 is FQGNSA. The CDR3 DNA follows: TGTGCCAGCAGCTCAGAGCAGGGCCCGGTACGGTGGAACACTGAAGCTTTCTTT. This codes for CASSSEQGPVRWNTEAFF. Full variable domain (remainder filled in from reference TRBV7-2 and TRBJ1-1): GAGVSQSPSNKVTEKGKDVELRCDPISGHTALYWYRQSLGQGLEFLIYFQGNSAPDKSGLPSDRFSAERTGGSVSTLTIQRTQQEDSAVYLCASSSEQGPVRWNTEAFFGQGTRLTVV.

As for this clonotype: A much larger clone differs by one base, so this may be a read error. This chain connects TRBV7-2 to TRBJ2-1; the match to TRBD2 covers 12 bases. This CDR3 is built from 15 residues. V was clipped by 5 bases and J by 6 bases; unmatched bases: 5. Per germline, CDR1 SGHTA and CDR2 FQGNSA. CDR3 sequence (DNA): TGTGCCAGCAGCCCTCTAGCGGGAGGGTGCAATGAGCAGTTCTTC. This translates into CASSPLAGGCNEQFF. Variable domain in full (rest from reference TRBV7-2 and TRBJ2-1): GAGVSQSPSNKVTEKGKDVELRCDPISGHTALYWYRQSLGQGLEFLIYFQGNSAPDKSGLPSDRFSAERTGGSVSTLTIQRTQQEDSAVYLCASSPLAGGCNEQFFGPGTRLTVL.

As DNA, the CDR3 is TGCGCCAGCAGCTTGGCACAGGGAGGCACAGATACGCAGTATTTT. It yields the protein CASSLAQGGTDTQYF. The V and J genes are TRBV5-1 and TRBJ2-3; D is possibly TRBD1 (6 bases). Germline values: CDR1 SGHRS, CDR2 YFSETQ. This CDR3 has 15 residues. Trimming took off 0 bases at V and 1 base at J, with 9 bases between the two ends.

The chain uses TRBV5-5 and TRBJ1-2; tentative D call: TRBD1 (6 bases). The CDR3 runs 15 residues. Germline CDR1 is SGHKS and CDR2 is YYEKEE (reference sequence). V lost 5 bases and J lost 4, with 18 bases in between. The CDR3 region is CASSQSGSGVYGYTF. The DNA of the CDR3 is TGTGCCAGCAGTCAAAGTGGGTCAGGGGTCTATGGCTACACCTTC. Filled out from reference TRBV5-5 and TRBJ1-2, the complete variable domain reads DAGVTQSPTHLIKTRGQQVTLRCSPISGHKSVSWYQQVLGQGPQFIFQYYEKEERGRGNFPDRFSARQFPNYSSELNVNALLLGDSALYLCASSQSGSGVYGYTFGSGTRLTVV.

This clonotype was detected a few times. The CDR3 nucleotides are TGTGCCAGCAGTGAAGAAGGGCAGACGGGGGATACGCAGTATTTT. It yields the protein CASSEEGQTGDTQYF. J is TRBJ2-3 and V is TRBV6-1; the D gene is possibly TRBD2 (5 bases). The CDR3 covers 15 residues. Germline assignment: CDR1 MNHNS and CDR2 SASEGT. V gave up 1 base and J gave up 6 bases, with 14 bases separating them.

Only a few counts were recorded for this clonotype. This rearrangement joins TRBV5-6 to TRBJ2-3, with TRBD2 matching 11 bases. Germline lookup yields CDR1 SGHDT and CDR2 YYEEEE. Trimming at V came to 2 bases and at J to 4 bases, leaving 9 bases not matched to a gene. There are 17 residues in the CDR3. In DNA form, the CDR3 reads TGTGCCAGCAGCTTCCGCGGTAGCGGGGGGGCAGCAGATACGCAGTATTTT. As protein: CASSFRGSGGAADTQYF. The full variable domain, completed using reference TRBV5-6 and TRBJ2-3, is DAGVTQSPTHLIKTRGQQVTLRCSPKSGHDTVSWYQQALGQGPQFIFQYYEEEERQRGNFPDRFSGHQFPNYSSELNVNALLLGDSALYLCASSFRGSGGAADTQYFGPGTRLTVL.

V gene TRBV6-5 combines with J gene TRBJ1-2; unclear D gene. V was trimmed by 0 bases and J by 5 bases, leaving 13 bases between them. Germline-derived CDR1 and CDR2 are MNHEY and SVGAGI. The CDR3 runs 15 residues. The CDR3 sequence is CASSYSIVEQYGYTF. The CDR3 nucleotides read TGTGCCAGCAGTTACTCGATTGTGGAGCAATATGGCTACACCTTC.

This clonotype has just a few counts. The rearrangement joins TRBV7-2 to TRBJ2-3; TRBD2 matches 9 bases. The CDR3 has 15 residues. The V and J ends lost 6 bases and 1 base, in that order; junction bases with no gene match: 5. Germline CDR1 is SGHTA and CDR2 is FQGNSA. CDR3 nucleotides: TGTGCCAGCAGTCCTAGCGGGATGGGCACAGATACGCAGTATTTT. This sequence encodes CASSPSGMGTDTQYF.

Comments on this clonotype: At one end the junction does not follow the germline gene, possibly because of a read error. The chain couples TRBV25-1 to TRBJ2-4; 12 bases are a match to TRBD2. The J call is doubtful: the DNA matches TRBJ2-5 better. Germline V gene lookup returns CDR1 MGHDK and CDR2 SYGVNS. This CDR3 spans 17 amino acids. The CDR3 sequence: CAGSGGLAGTRIETQYF. The CDR3 DNA sequence: TGTGCCGGCAGTGGCGGACTAGCGGGAACGCGGATAGAGACCCAGTACTTC.

The chain joins TRBV20-1 to TRBJ2-7; TRBD2 agrees at 10 bases. V lost 3 bases to trimming and J lost 2 bases; unmatched junction nucleotides: 7. Germline V CDR1 and CDR2: DFQATT, SNEGSKA (reference sequence). This CDR3 is 15 amino acids long. CDR3 protein: CSARATSGRPYEQYF. CDR3 bases: TGCAGTGCTAGGGCGACTAGCGGGCGCCCCTACGAGCAGTACTTC.

As regards this clonotype: The junction and the germline gene differ at one end; a read error may be behind it. J is TRBJ2-3 and V is TRBV29-1, with TRBD2 matching over 10 bases. Germline CDR1 reads SQVTM; CDR2 reads ANQGSEA. The CDR3 extends over 13 amino acids. The chain's CDR3 is CGVRAGGPDTQYF. The CDR3, as DNA: TGCGGCGTCAGAGCGGGAGGGCCAGATACGCAGTATTTT.

The rearrangement links TRBV10-1 to TRBJ2-7; D gene ambiguous. The CDR3 covers 17 residues. The germline V gene has CDR1 WNHNN and CDR2 SYGVQD (reference sequence). The ends were cut back, 0 bases at V and 2 bases at J, with 17 bases in the middle. In DNA form, the CDR3 reads TGCGCCAGCAGTGAGTCGAAGGATCTACAGATTACCTACGAGCAGTACTTC. Its translation is CASSESKDLQITYEQYF.

The J gene is TRBJ2-7, the V gene TRBV24-1, with TRBD1 matching 7 bases. Unmatched junction bases numbered 3, after V lost 4 bases and J lost 4 bases. The CDR3 extends over 13 amino acids. CDR1 is KGHDR and CDR2 is SFDVKD in the germline V gene. Written as DNA, the CDR3 is TGTGCCACCAGTGACCCGGGACAGTACGAGCAGTACTTC. This gives the protein CATSDPGQYEQYF.